Presented here are 17 T cell receptor beta chains from one specimen sequenced in a study of cytomegalovirus exposure and HLA in healthy donors. The PCR was carried out with 60 Vbeta primers and 13 Jbeta primers. TCRdb keeps only in-frame clones here, not all; method: immunoSEQ multiplex PCR. Of more than 110,000 clones in the sample, 60% to 85% were seen once. Specimen: PBMCs. These receptors were taken from a male donor in good health and CMV-seropositive.

The rearrangement joins TRBV28 to TRBJ2-6, with D perhaps TRBD2 (6 bases). CDR3 length: 15 residues. Germline CDR1 MDHEN, CDR2 SYDVKM. Trimming stripped 3 bases from V and 4 bases from J, with 10 bases between. The CDR3 bases are TGTGCCAGCAGTTTGGGGGGTGCAGGGGCCAACGTCCTGACTTTC. Translation gives CASSLGGAGANVLTF. The full variable domain, rest sourced from reference TRBV28 and TRBJ2-6, is DVKVTQSSRYLVKRTGEKVFLECVQDMDHENMFWYRQDPGLGLRLIYFSYDVKMKEKGDIPEGYSVSREKKERFSLILESASTNQTSMYLCASSLGGAGANVLTFGAGSRLTVL.

The chain joins TRBV5-6 to TRBJ2-5, with D unclear. The V and J ends lost 1 base and 2 bases respectively, with 6 bases between them. This CDR3 contains 13 residues. Germline loops: CDR1 SGHDT, CDR2 YYEEEE. CDR3 sequence: CASSLLIQETQYF. The DNA for the CDR3 is TGTGCCAGCAGCTTGCTAATTCAAGAGACCCAGTACTTC.

This clone was counted once. The genes are TRBV18 and TRBJ2-1; 7 bases are a match to TRBD1. Trimming cost V 0 bases and J 4 bases; bases outside gene matches: 6. The CDR3 totals 16 residues. Germline assignment: CDR1 KGHSH and CDR2 LQKENI. The DNA for the CDR3 is TGTGCCAGCTCACCACCGAGACAGGGCGGGTACAATGAGCAGTTCTTC. It yields the protein CASSPPRQGGYNEQFF.

The CDR3 DNA is TGTGCCAGCAGCCTCGAGGTCTATAATTCACCCCTCCACTTT. It translates to CASSLEVYNSPLHF. V is TRBV6-5 and J is TRBJ1-6; the D is unclear. Germline CDR1 and CDR2: MNHEY and SVGAGI. Trimming cost V 6 bases and J 3 bases, with 9 bases left between them. The CDR3 covers 14 residues.

This chain joins TRBV2 and TRBJ1-1, with TRBD1 identical over 8 bases. Looked up from germline, CDR1 is SNHLY and CDR2 is FYNNEI. V gave up 6 bases and J gave up 4 bases; unmatched junction bases: 13. There are 16 residues in the CDR3. CDR3 DNA: TGTGCCAGCAGCGTTCAGGGGGCAGCTGGTGGCACTGAAGCTTTCTTT. As protein: CASSVQGAAGGTEAFF.

The chain combines TRBV7-9 with TRBJ2-1, with D tentatively TRBD2 (5 bases). Trimming stripped 7 bases from V and 6 bases from J, with 13 bases between. CDR3 size: 13 residues. Germline values: CDR1 SEHNR, CDR2 FQNEAQ (reference sequence). In DNA form, the CDR3 reads TGTGCCAGCACCCAACTAGATACCAATGAGCAGTTCTTC. Its translation is CASTQLDTNEQFF.

On this clone: Its ends do not fully match the called genes, so a read error is possible. The gene calls are TRBV7-9 and TRBJ2-7; 7 nucleotides line up with TRBD1. Germline V gene data show CDR1 as SEHNR and CDR2 as FQNEAQ (reference sequence). CDR3 length equals 14 residues. In nucleotides, the CDR3 is TGTTCCAGCAGCTTCGGGACAGCTGACTACGAGCAGTACTTC. Translation gives CSSSFGTADYEQYF.

The chain uses TRBV12-5 and TRBJ2-7; 9 nucleotides agree with TRBD1. CDR3 length equals 15 residues. CDR1 is LGHNT, CDR2 FRNRAP, per germline. The V segment lost 1 base and the J segment 3 bases; nucleotides outside the gene matches: 4. In DNA, the CDR3 is TGTGCTAGTGGTTTGGGATGGGACAGGGACTACGAGCAGTACTTC. Protein: CASGLGWDRDYEQYF.

The chain has TRBV6-5 and TRBJ2-3; no clear D gene. Germline V gene sequence: CDR1 MNHEY, CDR2 SVGAGI. This CDR3 region has 10 residues. Trimming removed 10 bases from V and 2 bases from J, with 4 bases in between. DNA of the CDR3: TGTGCCACCCTCACAGATACGCAGTATTTT. Its protein product is CATLTDTQYF.

V usage is TRBV5-5 and J usage is TRBJ2-1; 7 bases are shared with TRBD2. V shed 4 bases and J 0 bases; nucleotides not matched to a gene: 4. The CDR3 is 15 residues long. CDR1 and CDR2 (germline): SGHKS, YYEKEE (reference sequence). CDR3 amino acids: CASSPTSVSYNEQFF. For the CDR3, the DNA is TGTGCCAGCAGCCCAACTAGCGTCTCCTACAATGAGCAGTTCTTC. The full variable domain, its missing parts supplied by reference TRBV5-5 and TRBJ2-1, is DAGVTQSPTHLIKTRGQQVTLRCSPISGHKSVSWYQQVLGQGPQFIFQYYEKEERGRGNFPDRFSARQFPNYSSELNVNALLLGDSALYLCASSPTSVSYNEQFFGPGTRLTVL.

Details on this clone: One end of the junction varies from germline; a read error may be responsible. The sample carries other DNA sequences with the same CDR3. The rearrangement joins TRBV4-2 to TRBJ2-7, with 7 bases lining up with TRBD1. The CDR3 spans 15 residues. From germline, CDR1 is LGHNA and CDR2 YNFKEQ. This CDR3 is CASSQELQGVGEQYF. The CDR3 DNA reads as TGTGCTAGCAGCCAAGAGTTGCAGGGGGTTGGCGAGCAGTACTTC.

This chain joins TRBV2 and TRBJ2-2; weak D call: TRBD1 (7 bases). V lost 0 bases and J lost 5, with 13 bases in between. The CDR3 loop spans 16 amino acids. Germline V lookup: CDR1 SNHLY, CDR2 FYNNEI. Here the CDR3 reads CASSEARQGGTGELFF. The CDR3 DNA reads TGTGCCAGCAGTGAAGCTCGGCAGGGGGGAACCGGGGAGCTGTTTTTT.

V is TRBV5-6 and J is TRBJ1-4, with a tentative D call TRBD1 (5 bases). The CDR3 has 14 residues. CDR1 is SGHDT and CDR2 is YYEEEE in the germline V gene. Trimming pared 4 bases from V and 6 bases from J, leaving 13 bases between. In nucleotides, the CDR3 is TGTGCCAGCAGCCCGGGGGGGAATGATGAAAAACTGTTTTTT. It specifies CASSPGGNDEKLFF.

The V call is TRBV27, the J call TRBJ2-7, with 7 nucleotides matching TRBD2. This CDR3 has 14 residues. V trimming: 1 base; J trimming: 3 bases; junction bases outside the gene matches: 3. The germline V gene has CDR1 MNHEY and CDR2 SMNVEV (reference sequence). CDR3 nucleotide sequence: TGTGCCAGCAGTTTATTTGGACTAGGCTACGAGCAGTACTTC. It encodes CASSLFGLGYEQYF.

The chain joins TRBV9 to TRBJ1-2; possibly TRBD1 for D (6 bases). CDR3 size: 17 residues. V was pared by 4 bases and J by 5 bases, with 24 bases between. CDR1 is SGDLS and CDR2 is YYNGEE in the germline V gene. CDR3 coding DNA: TGTGCCAGCAGCCAAACCCCCGGGGGGCCCGAACTTTATGGCTACACCTTC. It codes for CASSQTPGGPELYGYTF.

The chain uses TRBV7-9 and TRBJ2-5; 9 bases are shared with TRBD1. CDR1 is SEHNR, CDR2 FQNEAQ, per germline (reference sequence). This CDR3 comprises 13 residues. The J segment lost 12 bases and the V segment lost 6 bases, leaving 11 bases of the junction unmatched. CDR3 protein: CASSSGQGRRKYF. The CDR3, as DNA: TGTGCCAGCAGTTCGGGACAGGGCCGCCGCAAGTACTTC.

V and J are TRBV5-6 and TRBJ1-2; D gene unclear. CDR1 SGHDT and CDR2 YYEEEE come from the germline V gene. This CDR3 spans 14 amino acids. Trimming removed 0 bases at V and 5 bases at J, with 11 bases between. The CDR3 coding sequence is TGTGCCAGCAGCTTGGGCGCGGTGTTATATGGCTACACCTTC. It specifies CASSLGAVLYGYTF.